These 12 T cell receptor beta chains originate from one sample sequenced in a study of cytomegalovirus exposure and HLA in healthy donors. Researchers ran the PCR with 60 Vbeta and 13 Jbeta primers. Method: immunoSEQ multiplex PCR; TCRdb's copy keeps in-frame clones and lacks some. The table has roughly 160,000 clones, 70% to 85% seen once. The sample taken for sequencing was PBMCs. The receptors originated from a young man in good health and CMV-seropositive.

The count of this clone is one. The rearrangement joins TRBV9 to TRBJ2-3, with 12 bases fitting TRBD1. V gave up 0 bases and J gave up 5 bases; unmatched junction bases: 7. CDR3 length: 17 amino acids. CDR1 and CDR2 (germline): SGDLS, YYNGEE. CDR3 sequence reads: CASSVDRGQGAKDTQYF. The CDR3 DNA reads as TGTGCCAGCAGCGTAGATAGGGGACAGGGGGCGAAAGATACGCAGTATTTT.

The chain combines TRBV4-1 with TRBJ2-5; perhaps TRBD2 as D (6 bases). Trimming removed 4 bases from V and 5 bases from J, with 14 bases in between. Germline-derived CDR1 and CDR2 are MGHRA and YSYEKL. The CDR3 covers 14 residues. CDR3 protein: CASSPEGWRETQYF. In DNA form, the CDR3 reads TGCGCCAGCAGCCCGGAGGGATGGAGGGAGACCCAGTACTTC.

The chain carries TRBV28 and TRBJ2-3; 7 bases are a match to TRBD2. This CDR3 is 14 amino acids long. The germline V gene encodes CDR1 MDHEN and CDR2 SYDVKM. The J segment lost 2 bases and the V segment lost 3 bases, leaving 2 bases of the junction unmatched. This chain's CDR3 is CASSLGGFTDTQYF. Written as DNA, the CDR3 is TGTGCCAGCAGTTTGGGGGGGTTCACAGATACGCAGTATTTT.

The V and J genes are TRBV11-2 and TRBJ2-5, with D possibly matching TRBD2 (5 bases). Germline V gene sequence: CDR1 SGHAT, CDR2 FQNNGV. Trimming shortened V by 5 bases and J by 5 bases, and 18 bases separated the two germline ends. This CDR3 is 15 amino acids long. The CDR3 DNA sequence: TGTGCCAGCAGCGCCCCCAATCTGCGCGGGGAGACCCAGTACTTC. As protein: CASSAPNLRGETQYF.

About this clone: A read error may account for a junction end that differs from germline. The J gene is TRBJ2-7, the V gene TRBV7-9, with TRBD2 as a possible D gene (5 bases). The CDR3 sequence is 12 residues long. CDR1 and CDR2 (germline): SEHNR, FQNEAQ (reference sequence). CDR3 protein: CASNLYGDEQYF. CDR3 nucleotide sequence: TGTGCCAGCAACTTATACGGGGACGAGCAGTACTTC.

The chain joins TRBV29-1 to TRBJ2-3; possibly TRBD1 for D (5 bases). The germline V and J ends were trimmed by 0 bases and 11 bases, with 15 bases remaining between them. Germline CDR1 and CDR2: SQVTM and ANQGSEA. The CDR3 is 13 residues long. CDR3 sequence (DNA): TGCAGCGTTGAAGATCAAGGCACAGGAGAGCAGTATTTT. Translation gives CSVEDQGTGEQYF.

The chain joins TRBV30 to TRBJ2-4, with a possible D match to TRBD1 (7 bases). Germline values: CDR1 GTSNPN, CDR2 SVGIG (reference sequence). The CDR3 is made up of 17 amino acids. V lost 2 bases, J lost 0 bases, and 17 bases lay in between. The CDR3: CAWSRTEGALAKNIQYF. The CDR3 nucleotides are TGTGCCTGGAGTCGTACGGAGGGGGCTTTAGCCAAAAACATTCAGTACTTC.

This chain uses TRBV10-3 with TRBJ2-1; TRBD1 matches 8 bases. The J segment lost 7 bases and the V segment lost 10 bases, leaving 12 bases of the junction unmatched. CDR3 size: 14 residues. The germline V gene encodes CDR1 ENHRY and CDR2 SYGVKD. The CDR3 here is CATLGQGLSNEQFF. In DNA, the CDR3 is TGTGCCACTCTCGGACAGGGCCTTAGTAATGAGCAGTTCTTC.

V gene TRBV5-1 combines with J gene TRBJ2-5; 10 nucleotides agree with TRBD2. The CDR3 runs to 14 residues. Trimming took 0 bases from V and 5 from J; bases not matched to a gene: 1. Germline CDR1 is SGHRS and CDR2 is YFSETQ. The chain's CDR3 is CASSLGLAGETQYF. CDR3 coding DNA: TGCGCCAGCAGCTTGGGACTAGCGGGCGAGACCCAGTACTTC.

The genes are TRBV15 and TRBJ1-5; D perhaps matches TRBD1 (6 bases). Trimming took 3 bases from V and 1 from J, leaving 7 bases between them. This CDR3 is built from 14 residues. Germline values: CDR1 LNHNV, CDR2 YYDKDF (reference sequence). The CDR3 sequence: CATSSGQSNQPQHF. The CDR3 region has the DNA TGTGCCACCAGCAGCGGACAGAGCAATCAGCCCCAGCATTTT.

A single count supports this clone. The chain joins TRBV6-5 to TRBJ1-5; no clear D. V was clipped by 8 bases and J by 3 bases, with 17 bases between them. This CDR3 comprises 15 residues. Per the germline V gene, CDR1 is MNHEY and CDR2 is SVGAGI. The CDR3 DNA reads TGTGCCAGCCTTACCGTGGGAGAATACAATCAGCCCCAGCATTTT. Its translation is CASLTVGEYNQPQHF.

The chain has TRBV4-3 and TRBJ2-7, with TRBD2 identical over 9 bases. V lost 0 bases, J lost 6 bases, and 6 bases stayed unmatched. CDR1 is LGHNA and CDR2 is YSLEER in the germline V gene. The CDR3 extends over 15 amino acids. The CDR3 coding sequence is TGCGCCAGCAGCCAAGAATTTGGGACTAGCATCGAGCAGTACTTC. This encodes CASSQEFGTSIEQYF.